A selection of T cell receptor beta chains follows, all from one sample in a study of cytomegalovirus exposure and HLA in healthy donors. Profiled with immunoSEQ multiplex PCR; TCRdb holds only in-frame clones, not every one. The sample yields 140,000 to 150,000 clones, of which the top ten take up around 1.5%. Specimen: PBMCs. The origin of the receptors is a woman aged 45-65 years in good health and CMV-seronegative. CDR3s include the opening cysteine and the closing phenylalanine or tryptophan. The D gene is left open where the match is weak.

j_gene: TRBJ2-7
v_gene: TRBV27
d_gene: TRBD2
CDR3aa: CASRGGSSYEQYF
CDR3nt: TGTGCCAGCAGGGGCGGGAGCTCCTACGAGCAGTACTTC

j_gene: TRBJ1-1
v_gene: TRBV7-3
d_gene: .
CDR3aa: CASSLRGGTEAFF
CDR3nt: TGTGCCAGCAGCCTTCGGGGGGGGACTGAAGCTTTCTTT

j_gene: TRBJ2-1
v_gene: TRBV9
d_gene: TRBD2
CDR3aa: CASSVGQLAGGVYNEQFF
CDR3nt: TGTGCCAGCAGCGTAGGGCAACTAGCGGGAGGGGTATACAATGAGCAGTTCTTC

j_gene: TRBJ2-5
v_gene: TRBV30
d_gene: TRBD2
CDR3aa: CAWKAGRLSVETQYF
CDR3nt: TGTGCCTGGAAGGCCGGGAGGTTATCCGTAGAGACCCAGTACTTC

j_gene: TRBJ2-1
v_gene: TRBV9
d_gene: TRBD2
CDR3aa: CASSVDLAGHTSYNEQFF
CDR3nt: TGTGCCAGCAGCGTAGATTTAGCGGGGCATACCTCCTACAATGAGCAGTTCTTC

j_gene: TRBJ1-2
v_gene: TRBV30
d_gene: TRBD1
CDR3aa: CAWSATAWTGGGYTF
CDR3nt: TGTGCCTGGAGTGCTACGGCATGGACAGGGGGTGGCTACACCTTC

j_gene: TRBJ2-5
v_gene: TRBV9
d_gene: .
CDR3aa: CASSPQGGQETQYF
CDR3nt: TGTGCCAGCAGCCCTCAGGGGGGACAAGAGACCCAGTACTTC

j_gene: TRBJ2-7
v_gene: TRBV18
d_gene: TRBD1
CDR3aa: CASSPLGTGLYEQYF
CDR3nt: TGTGCCAGCTCTCCCCTCGGGACAGGGTTATACGAGCAGTACTTC

j_gene: TRBJ1-5
v_gene: TRBV9
d_gene: .
CDR3aa: CASWGGFGCNSQPQHF
CDR3nt: TGTGCCAGTTGGGGGGGTTTCGGTTGCAATAGTCAGCCCCAGCATTTT

j_gene: TRBJ2-1
v_gene: TRBV20-1
d_gene: .
CDR3aa: CSAQWDEQFF
CDR3nt: TGCAGTGCACAGTGGGATGAGCAGTTCTTC

j_gene: TRBJ1-3
v_gene: TRBV19
d_gene: .
CDR3aa: CASSTRTDGNTIYF
CDR3nt: TGTGCCAGTAGTACCCGGACAGACGGAAACACCATATATTTT

j_gene: TRBJ2-3
v_gene: TRBV28
d_gene: .
CDR3aa: CASRGGLSTDTQYF
CDR3nt: TGTGCCAGCAGAGGAGGACTTAGCACAGATACGCAGTATTTT

j_gene: TRBJ2-7
v_gene: TRBV19
d_gene: .
CDR3aa: CASSMNIVDRLNF
CDR3nt: TGTGCCAGTAGTATGAATATCGTGGACAGATTAAACTTC

j_gene: TRBJ1-1
v_gene: TRBV2
d_gene: .
CDR3aa: CASSGEGQFMNTEAFF
CDR3nt: TGTGCCAGCAGTGGAGAAGGACAGTTCATGAACACTGAAGCTTTCTTT

j_gene: TRBJ1-5
v_gene: TRBV19
d_gene: .
CDR3aa: CASQDEGNQPQHF
CDR3nt: TGTGCCAGTCAAGACGAGGGCAATCAGCCCCAGCATTTT